The sequence of this T cell receptor beta chain was determined in a study of cytomegalovirus exposure and HLA in healthy donors. For the study at large: In terms of ancestry, the Caucasian-associated cluster contained roughly 81% of the 398 genotyped donors.

The V gene's germline CDR1 is SGHAT and CDR2 FQNNGV. The CDR3 covers 16 residues. V was cut by 5 bases and J by 0 bases, with 15 bases left in between. On this clone itself: Its antigen is currently unknown.

The PCR had 60 Vbeta and 13 Jbeta primers. This table comes from immunoSEQ multiplex PCR, and its TCRdb copy is limited to in-frame clones, with some not included. The sample table includes approximately 110,000 clones. Findings of the study overall: The dataset shows that most TCR sequences were rare, while some public TCRs occurred in many donors. Per a later analysis, 18,000 or so TCR beta sequences showed association with HLA alleles at 0.05 false discovery rate. Reports indicate that TCR beta sequences accurately predicted the HLA-A and HLA-B alleles of most subjects.

The sequence was obtained from a man aged 30-40 years in good health and CMV-seronegative. The sequencing sample was made of PBMCs. This chain joins TRBV11-2 and TRBJ2-3, with D perhaps matching TRBD2 (5 bases). The chain's CDR3 is CASSLLSGNSTDTQYF. The CDR3 DNA is TGTGCCAGCAGCCTGTTGTCCGGGAATAGCACAGATACGCAGTATTTT.